A single sample gave rise to the 23 T cell receptor beta chains below, sequenced in a study of human T cells and chemical hapten exposure. The sample's time point: pre-sensitization, week 0. Treatment given: therapeutic diphenylcyclopropenone sensitization with weekly scalp DPC. MiXCR, run by TCRdb on the RACE reads, gives a single entry per CDR3 protein. The repertoire holds around 100,000 distinct CDR3 sequences, with less than 14% as singletons. The source material was whole blood, sampled in connection with sensitization to the hapten diphenylcyclopropenone (DPC). Receptor source: a woman in her fifties or sixties with alopecia areata. Some clones in this sample may be carry-over from other donors' samples.

The chain employs TRBV3-1 and TRBJ1-1, with D hard to call. With 8 bases removed from V and 5 bases from J, the gap between germline ends came to 12 bases. Looked up from germline, CDR1 is LGHDT and CDR2 is YNNKEL (reference sequence). The CDR3 is 12 amino acids. CDR3 DNA sequence: TGTGCCAGCTGGGGAGCGGGGACTGAAGCTTTCTTT. Translating it yields CASWGAGTEAFF.

This rearrangement joins TRBV11-2 to TRBJ2-3; 11 bases agree with TRBD2. From germline, CDR1 is SGHAT and CDR2 FQNNGV. J lost 5 bases, V lost 5 bases, and 6 bases had no gene match. This CDR3 contains 15 residues. CDR3 loop: CASSIAGGPGDTQYF. CDR3 bases: TGTGCCAGCAGCATAGCGGGAGGGCCGGGAGATACGCAGTATTTT.

This chain links TRBV7-6 with TRBJ2-7; D may be TRBD1 or TRBD2 (5 bases each). The V and J ends lost 9 bases and 0 bases respectively, with 18 bases between them. CDR3 length: 15 residues. The germline CDR1 and CDR2 sequences are SGHVS and FNYEAQ. CDR3 in amino acids: CASSRGTPYSYEQYF. CDR3 nucleotide sequence: TGTGCCAGTTCACGGGGCACTCCATACTCCTACGAGCAGTACTTC.

This clonotype was detected a few times. This rearrangement joins TRBV27 to TRBJ2-7, with a weak D call TRBD2 (5 bases). Germline V gene lookup returns CDR1 MNHEY and CDR2 SMNVEV (reference sequence). Deletions cut 1 base from V and 3 bases from J, with 10 bases between. The CDR3 has 14 residues. In DNA, the CDR3 is TGTGCCAGCAGTTTATTAGGGAGCCACTACGAGCAGTACTTC. Translating it yields CASSLLGSHYEQYF.

This clonotype was detected many times. The J gene is TRBJ2-1, the V gene TRBV4-2, with 7 nucleotides matching TRBD2. V shed 4 bases, J shed 5 bases, and the junction held 8 bases outside the gene matches. The CDR3 has 15 amino acids. The germline V gene encodes CDR1 LGHNA and CDR2 YNFKEQ. The CDR3 region has the DNA TGTGCCAGCAGCCGGTCAGCGGGGAGCAACAATGAGCAGTTCTTC. Translation gives CASSRSAGSNNEQFF.

This clonotype was seen repeatedly, ten times or more. The chain links TRBV5-4 to TRBJ1-2; no definite D call. This CDR3 region has 13 residues. The V end was cut by 4 bases, the J end by 8 bases, with 15 bases between. The V gene's germline CDR1 is SGHNT and CDR2 YYREEE (reference sequence). The CDR3 DNA is TGTGCCAGCAGCCCGGACCGTTCCACCGGCTACACCTTC. Its protein product is CASSPDRSTGYTF.

This clonotype has a count of ten or more. The chain joins TRBV5-5 to TRBJ2-1; 10 bases map to TRBD2. There are 15 residues in the CDR3. Germline CDR1 is SGHKS and CDR2 is YYEKEE (reference sequence). The trim removed 3 bases at V and 7 bases at J, leaving 7 bases unmatched. CDR3 residues: CASSSKGLAPNEQFF. CDR3 nucleotide sequence: TGTGCCAGCAGCTCAAAGGGACTAGCGCCAAATGAGCAGTTCTTC.

This clonotype was detected ten times or more. This chain joins TRBV3-1 and TRBJ1-3; no clear D. V lost 4 bases, J lost 0 bases, and 10 bases lay in between. Per germline, CDR1 LGHDT and CDR2 YNNKEL (reference sequence). The CDR3 is 15 residues long. In DNA, the CDR3 is TGTGCCAGCAGCCCCTTGGGGAGCTCTGGAAACACCATATATTTT. Its protein product is CASSPLGSSGNTIYF.

This clonotype was counted many times. The CDR3 DNA reads as TGCAGTGCACGACAGGGGGCCAACGAGCAGTACTTC. It specifies CSARQGANEQYF. The chain recombines TRBV20-1 with TRBJ2-7; 10 bases agree with TRBD1. CDR3 length: 12 residues. CDR1 is DFQATT, CDR2 SNEGSKA, per germline (reference sequence). The V and J ends lost 6 bases and 5 bases, in that order; junction bases with no gene match: 4.

This clonotype was picked up many times. The DNA of the CDR3 is TGTGCCAGCAGCTTGGGGGTAGGGGCTAGCGTAAGCACAGATACGCAGTATTTT. The encoded protein is CASSLGVGASVSTDTQYF. J is TRBJ2-3 and V is TRBV5-4, with D possibly TRBD2 on 6 matching bases. In germline, CDR1 is SGHNT, CDR2 YYREEE (reference sequence). Trimming left V 0 bases short and J 0 bases short, with 17 bases between. The CDR3 runs 18 residues.

The gene calls are TRBV11-2 and TRBJ1-2; TRBD1 might be the D (6 bases). Per the germline V gene, CDR1 is SGHAT and CDR2 is FQNNGV. CDR3 length: 13 residues. The V gene lost 5 bases and the J gene lost 2 bases, with 9 bases spanning the gap. The CDR3 reads CASSPGGNYGYTF. The CDR3 nucleotides are TGTGCCAGCAGCCCCGGGGGCAACTATGGCTACACCTTC.

In its sample, this clonotype was seen a few times. This chain links TRBV28 with TRBJ2-7; 9 positions match TRBD2. This CDR3 is 17 amino acids long. Germline values: CDR1 MDHEN, CDR2 SYDVKM. Losses at the gene ends were 10 bases for V and 6 bases for J; bases not matched to a gene: 22. The CDR3 DNA is TGTGCCATAACGGAGGGTAGCGGGGGCCCCGGGATCGGCGAGCAGTACTTC. Amino acids: CAITEGSGGPGIGEQYF.

This clonotype was detected ten times or more. This chain links TRBV12-3 or TRBV12-4 with TRBJ1-1; D not resolved. V was trimmed by 6 bases and J by 1 base, leaving 12 bases between them. The CDR3 is 14 amino acids. In nucleotides, the CDR3 is TGTGCCAGCAGCAGACCCCCAGCGAACACTGAAGCTTTCTTT. Translation: CASSRPPANTEAFF.

This clonotype was seen at least ten times. The chain is built from TRBV9 and TRBJ1-1; no firm D call. The CDR3 length is 13 residues. The germline V gene has CDR1 SGDLS and CDR2 YYNGEE. V lost 0 bases and J 11 bases, leaving 14 bases between the germline ends. CDR3 sequence reads: CASSVEGGSSAFF. In DNA form, the CDR3 reads TGTGCCAGCAGCGTAGAGGGCGGTTCTAGCGCTTTCTTT.

The V and J genes are TRBV12-5 and TRBJ2-3; D perhaps matches TRBD2 (6 bases). This CDR3 contains 15 residues. V shed 6 bases and J shed 4 bases, with 17 bases lying between them. CDR1 and CDR2 (germline): LGHNT, FRNRAP. CDR3 in DNA: TGTGCTAGTGGCCCGAGTCGGGGGATCGCAGATACGCAGTATTTT. Translating gives CASGPSRGIADTQYF. The variable domain in full, completed from reference TRBV12-5 and TRBJ2-3, reads DARVTQTPRHKVTEMGQEVTMRCQPILGHNTVFWYRQTMMQGLELLAYFRNRAPLDDSGMPKDRFSAEMPDATLATLKIQPSEPRDSAVYFCASGPSRGIADTQYFGPGTRLTVL.

Points on this clonotype: A much larger clone lies a single base off, so this may be a read error. V gene TRBV12-5 combines with J gene TRBJ1-5, with a tentative D call TRBD1 (5 bases). Germline assignment: CDR1 LGHNT and CDR2 FRNRAP. This CDR3 has 16 amino acids. The CDR3 spells CASRFEDRDYNQPQHF. The CDR3 bases are TGTGCTAGTCGTTTTGAAGACCGGGACTACAATCAGCCCCAGCATTTT.

This clonotype was recorded many times. The gene calls are TRBV3-1 and TRBJ1-6; the D gene is possibly TRBD1 (6 bases). The CDR3 has 14 residues. Germline lookup yields CDR1 LGHDT and CDR2 YNNKEL (reference sequence). The V end was cut by 4 bases, the J end by 7 bases, with 11 bases between. The CDR3 region is CASSPTGGNSPLHF. As DNA, the CDR3 is TGTGCCAGCAGCCCGACAGGAGGCAATTCACCCCTCCACTTT.

The sample holds many counts of this clonotype. The J gene is TRBJ2-3, the V gene TRBV13, with D tentatively TRBD1 (6 bases). Trimming pared 1 base from V and 4 bases from J, leaving 9 bases between. The CDR3 consists of 14 residues. Germline-derived CDR1 and CDR2 are PRHDT and FYEKMQ (reference sequence). The CDR3 here is CASSLVRGADTQYF. The CDR3 nucleotides read TGTGCCAGCAGCTTAGTCAGGGGTGCAGATACGCAGTATTTT.

This clonotype was observed at least ten times. The J gene is TRBJ2-3, the V gene TRBV15; D might be TRBD2 (6 bases). V was pared by 9 bases and J by 4 bases, with 14 bases between. The V gene's germline CDR1 is LNHNV and CDR2 YYDKDF (reference sequence). The CDR3 covers 13 residues. The CDR3 loop reads CATRLGLSDTQYF. The CDR3 DNA follows: TGTGCCACTCGACTAGGTCTATCAGATACGCAGTATTTT.

The table lists this clonotype with many counts. This chain links TRBV18 with TRBJ1-6; unclear D gene. Trimming took 2 bases from V and 10 from J, leaving 9 bases between them. Looked up from germline, CDR1 is KGHSH and CDR2 is LQKENI. This CDR3 comprises 13 residues. The CDR3 loop is CASSPDVYSPLHF. Written as DNA, the CDR3 is TGTGCCAGCTCACCAGACGTTTACTCACCCCTCCACTTT.

In this sample, this clonotype turned up many times. V gene TRBV20-1 combines with J gene TRBJ2-1, with D possibly called TRBD1 or TRBD2 (5 bases each). This CDR3 spans 16 amino acids. V dropped 4 bases and J dropped 4 bases, with 20 bases sitting between them. The germline gives CDR1 DFQATT, CDR2 SNEGSKA (reference sequence). Written as DNA, the CDR3 is TGCAGTGCTAAGTTGCCGGGACCCCAAGGATACAATGAGCAGTTCTTC. Its protein product is CSAKLPGPQGYNEQFF.

This clonotype was observed many times. J is TRBJ2-5 and V is TRBV12-3 or TRBV12-4, with a weak D call TRBD1 (6 bases). Deletions cut 6 bases from V and 2 bases from J, with 19 bases between. This CDR3 is built from 16 residues. In DNA, the CDR3 is TGTGCCAGCAGGGGTACAGGGATCACCCTTCAAGAGACCCAGTACTTC. It is translated as CASRGTGITLQETQYF.

Many counts were recorded for this clonotype. The gene calls are TRBV6-1 and TRBJ1-6; D call uncertain. Trimming stripped 8 bases from V and 0 bases from J, with 8 bases between. The CDR3 contains 14 residues. The germline V gene encodes CDR1 MNHNS and CDR2 SASEGT. The CDR3: CASYRVSYNSPLHF. As DNA, the CDR3 is TGTGCCAGCTACCGGGTCTCCTATAATTCACCCCTCCACTTT.